This TCR beta chain derives from a study of T cells after yellow fever vaccination. About this clonotype: Its cognate antigen is unknown.

As TCR cDNA was made by 5'RACE template switching, a universal primer site and UMIs were added. TCRdb recomputed calls from the 5' RACE reads with MiXCR, one row per CDR3 protein. The repertoire includes around 260,000 distinct CDR3 sequences, 5.2% of them detected once, and 2.5% to 4% sits in the top ten. Study-level points and caveats: The presence of abundant clonotypes contaminating from the bulk population was possible in FACS-sorted repertoires. Clones that expanded after primary vaccination mostly reappeared after the booster (roughly 96% CD4, about 91% CD8).

The sequences come from CD4+ T cells sorted from PBMCs, collected on the day of the yellow fever booster vaccination. The receptor was isolated from a man younger than 35 who received the YFV17D yellow fever vaccine.

CDR3 protein: CASSATGLNQPQHF. The CDR3 bases are TGTGCCAGCTCAGCGACAGGGCTCAATCAGCCCCAGCATTTT. This chain links TRBV18 with TRBJ1-5, with 7 positions matching TRBD1. Germline trimming cut 5 bases from V and 3 bases from J; bases unmatched to any gene: 4. CDR1 KGHSH and CDR2 LQKENI come from the germline V gene. The CDR3 has 14 residues.